Below, 3 T cell receptor beta chains from the same sample are listed, as sequenced in a study of immune evolution from preneoplasia to lung adenocarcinoma. Sequencing used immunoSEQ multiplex PCR; TCRdb keeps in-frame clones, though not all of them. The sample yields thousands of clones, nearly 80% seen once. The source material was FFPE adjacent normal lung tissue. The receptors were sampled from a person between 55 and 80 years old with lung adenocarcinoma.

J is TRBJ2-1 and V is TRBV11-2; a possible D gene is TRBD1 (5 bases). Germline V gene data show CDR1 as SGHAT and CDR2 as FQNNGV. Trimming left V 0 bases short and J 12 bases short, with 15 bases between. This CDR3 is built from 14 residues. The CDR3 protein is CASSLDPTGIPQFF. In DNA form, the CDR3 reads TGTGCCAGCAGCTTAGACCCTACAGGAATCCCGCAGTTCTTC. Complete variable domain (other parts from reference TRBV11-2 and TRBJ2-1): EAGVAQSPRYKIIEKRQSVAFWCNPISGHATLYWYQQILGQGPKLLIQFQNNGVVDDSQLPKDRFSAERLKGVDSTLKIQPAKLEDSAVYLCASSLDPTGIPQFFGPGTRLTVL.

This rearrangement joins TRBV10-3 to TRBJ1-6; maybe TRBD1 (5 bases). Per the germline V gene, CDR1 is ENHRY and CDR2 is SYGVKD. The CDR3 has 15 amino acids. V was cut by 0 bases and J by 14 bases, with 17 bases left in between. The CDR3 region has the DNA TGTGCCATCAGTGAGTCATCAGCTCAACTGGGGGCCCTCCACTTT. This codes for CAISESSAQLGALHF.

V gene TRBV28 combines with J gene TRBJ2-7; D may be TRBD2 (6 bases). The germline V gene encodes CDR1 MDHEN and CDR2 SYDVKM. The length of the CDR3 is 16 residues. The V end lost 7 bases, the J end lost 0 bases, and 19 bases lay between the germline ends. The CDR3 protein is CASIGTLRAISYEQYF. CDR3 DNA sequence: TGTGCCAGCATTGGGACTTTACGAGCTATCTCCTACGAGCAGTACTTC. The full variable domain, with the rest looked up from reference TRBV28 and TRBJ2-7, is DVKVTQSSRYLVKRTGEKVFLECVQDMDHENMFWYRQDPGLGLRLIYFSYDVKMKEKGDIPEGYSVSREKKERFSLILESASTNQTSMYLCASIGTLRAISYEQYFGPGTRLTVT.